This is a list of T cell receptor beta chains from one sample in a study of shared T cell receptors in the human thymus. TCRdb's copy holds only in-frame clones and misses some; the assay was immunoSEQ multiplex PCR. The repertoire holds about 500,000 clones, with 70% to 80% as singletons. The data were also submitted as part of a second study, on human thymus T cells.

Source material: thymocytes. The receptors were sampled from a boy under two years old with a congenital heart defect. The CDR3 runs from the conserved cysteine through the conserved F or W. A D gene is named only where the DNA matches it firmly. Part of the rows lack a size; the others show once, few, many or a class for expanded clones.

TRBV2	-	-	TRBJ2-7	TGTGCCAGCAGTGCGGCCGCAATCGGGAAACGCCGAGGAGGGTACGAGCAGTACTTC	CASSAAAIGKRRGGYEQYF
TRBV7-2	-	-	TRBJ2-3	TGTGCCAGCAGCTCTACCCATTGGGCGGGACTTATCACAGATACGCAGTATTTT	CASSSTHWAGLITDTQYF
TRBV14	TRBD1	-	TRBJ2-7	TGTGCCAGCAGCCAAGTCCCAGGGGGTTACGAGCAGTACTTC	CASSQVPGGYEQYF
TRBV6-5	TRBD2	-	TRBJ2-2	TGTGCCAGCAGTTATAGCGGGTCGAACACCGGGGAGCTGTTTTTT	CASSYSGSNTGELFF
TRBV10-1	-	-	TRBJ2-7	TGCGCCAGCACGAGGGACGAGCAGTACTTC	CASTRDEQYF
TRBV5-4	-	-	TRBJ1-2	TGTGCCAGCAGCTTGGGGCAGGAAACTAACTATGGCTACACCTTC	CASSLGQETNYGYTF
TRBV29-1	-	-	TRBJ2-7	TGCAGCGTTGTTCTGACCGGACACATTTTTGCCTACGAGCAGTACTTC	CSVVLTGHIFAYEQYF
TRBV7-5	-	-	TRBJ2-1	TGTGCCAGAAGCTTAGTCCCCTCACGGAATGAGCAGTTCTTC	CARSLVPSRNEQFF
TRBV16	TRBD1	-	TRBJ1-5	TGTGCCAGCAGCCGCTCCGACAGGGGGAAACAGCCCCAGCATTTT	CASSRSDRGKQPQHF
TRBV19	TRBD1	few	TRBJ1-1	TGTGCCAGTAGTACCGAGGCGGGACAGGGTAAGTTGAACACTGAAGCTTTCTTT	CASSTEAGQGKLNTEAFF
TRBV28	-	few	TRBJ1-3	TGTGCCAGCAGTCCGTCGACAGTCCCCTCTGGAAACACCATATATTTT	CASSPSTVPSGNTIYF
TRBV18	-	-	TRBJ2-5	TGTGCCAGCTCACCCCGACCGGGACAACTCTTGAGCCAGTACTTC	CASSPRPGQLLSQYF
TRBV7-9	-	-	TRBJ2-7	TGTGCCAGCAGCTCGCGACTCTACGAGCAGTACTTC	CASSSRLYEQYF
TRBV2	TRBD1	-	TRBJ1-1	TGTGCCAGCACCAGGACAGGGGAACGTGAAGCTTTCTTT	CASTRTGEREAFF
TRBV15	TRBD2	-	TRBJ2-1	TGTGCCACCAACCGCCCCGGGACTAGTTGTCCCGAGCAGTTCTTC	CATNRPGTSCPEQFF
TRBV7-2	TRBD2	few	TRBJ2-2	TGTGCCAGCAGCTTACGGTGGGATAGCGGGAGGGCCGACACCGGGGAGCTGTTTTTT	CASSLRWDSGRADTGELFF
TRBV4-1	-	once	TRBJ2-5	TGCGCCAGCAGCCGCCAAATCCGGGACTCAGGTACGGAGACCCAGTACTTC	CASSRQIRDSGTETQYF
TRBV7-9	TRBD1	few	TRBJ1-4	TGTGCCAGCAGCTTCCGGGACAGGGGAAAACTGTTTTTT	CASSFRDRGKLFF
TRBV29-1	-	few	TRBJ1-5	TGCAGCGTTGAAGGTGAGCGGGGTCAGCCCCAGCATTTT	CSVEGERGQPQHF
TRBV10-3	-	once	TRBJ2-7	TGTGCCATCCAGAACAGGGGAGGCGAGCAGTACTTC	CAIQNRGGEQYF
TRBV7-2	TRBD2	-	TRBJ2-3	TGTGCCAGCAGCCTTGGGACTAGCGGAGATACGCAGTATTTT	CASSLGTSGDTQYF
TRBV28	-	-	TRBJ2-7	TGTGCCAGCAGTTCAGGGAAATCTTTCTACGAGCAGTACTTC	CASSSGKSFYEQYF